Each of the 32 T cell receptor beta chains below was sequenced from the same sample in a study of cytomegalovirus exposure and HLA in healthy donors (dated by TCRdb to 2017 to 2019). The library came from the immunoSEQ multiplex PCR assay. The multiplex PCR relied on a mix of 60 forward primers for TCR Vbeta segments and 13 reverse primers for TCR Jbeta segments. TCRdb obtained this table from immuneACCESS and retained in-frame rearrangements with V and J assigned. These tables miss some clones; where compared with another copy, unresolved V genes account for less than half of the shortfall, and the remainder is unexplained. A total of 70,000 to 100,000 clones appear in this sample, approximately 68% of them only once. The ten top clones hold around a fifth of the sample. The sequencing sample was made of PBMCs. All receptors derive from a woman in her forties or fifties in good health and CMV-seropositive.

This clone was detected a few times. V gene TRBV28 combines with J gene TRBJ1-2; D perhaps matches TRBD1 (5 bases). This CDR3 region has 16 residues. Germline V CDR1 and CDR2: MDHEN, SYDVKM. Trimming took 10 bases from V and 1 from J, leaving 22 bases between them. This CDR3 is CATFEQDTAFNYGYTF. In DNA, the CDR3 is TGTGCCACATTCGAACAGGACACTGCTTTTAACTATGGCTACACCTTC.

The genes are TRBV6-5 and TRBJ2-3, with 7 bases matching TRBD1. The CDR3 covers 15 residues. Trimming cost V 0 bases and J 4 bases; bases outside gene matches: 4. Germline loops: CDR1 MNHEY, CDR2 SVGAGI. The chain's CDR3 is CASSYSGTAPDTQYF. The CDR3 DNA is TGTGCCAGCAGTTACTCCGGGACAGCACCAGATACGCAGTATTTT.

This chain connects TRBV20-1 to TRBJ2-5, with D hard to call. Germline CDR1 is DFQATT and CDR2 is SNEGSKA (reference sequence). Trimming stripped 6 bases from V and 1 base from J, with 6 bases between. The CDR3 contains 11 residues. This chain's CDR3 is CSALSQETQYF. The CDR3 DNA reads TGCAGTGCCCTAAGCCAAGAGACCCAGTACTTC.

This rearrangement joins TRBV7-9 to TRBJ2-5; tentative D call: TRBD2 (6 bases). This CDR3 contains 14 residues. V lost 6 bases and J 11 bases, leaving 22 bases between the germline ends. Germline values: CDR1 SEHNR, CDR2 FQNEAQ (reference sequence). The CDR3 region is CASSTSGTPGEQYF. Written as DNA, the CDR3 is TGTGCCAGCAGTACCTCCGGGACTCCCGGGGAGCAGTACTTC.

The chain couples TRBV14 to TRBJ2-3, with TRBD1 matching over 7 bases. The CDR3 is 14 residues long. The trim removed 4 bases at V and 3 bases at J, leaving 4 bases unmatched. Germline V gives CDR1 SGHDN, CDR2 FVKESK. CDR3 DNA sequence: TGTGCCAGCAGCCCAAGGACAGGTACAGATACGCAGTATTTT. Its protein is CASSPRTGTDTQYF.

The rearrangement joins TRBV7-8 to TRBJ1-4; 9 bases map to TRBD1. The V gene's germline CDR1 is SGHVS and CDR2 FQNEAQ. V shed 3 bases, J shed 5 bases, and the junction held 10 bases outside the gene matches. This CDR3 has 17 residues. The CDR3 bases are TGTGCCAGCAGCTTGGCCGGACAGGGGAGACTGAATGAAAAACTGTTTTTT. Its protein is CASSLAGQGRLNEKLFF. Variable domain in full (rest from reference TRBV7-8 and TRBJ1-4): GAGVSQSPRYKVAKRGQDVALRCDPISGHVSLFWYQQALGQGPEFLTYFQNEAQLDKSGLPSDRFFAERPEGSVSTLKIQRTQQEDSAVYLCASSLAGQGRLNEKLFFGSGTQLSVL.

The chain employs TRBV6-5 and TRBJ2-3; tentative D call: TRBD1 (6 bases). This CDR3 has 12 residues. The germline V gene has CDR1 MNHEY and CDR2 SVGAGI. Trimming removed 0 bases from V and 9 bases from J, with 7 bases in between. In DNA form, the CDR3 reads TGTGCCAGCAGTTACTCCACAGGGACGCAGTATTTT. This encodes CASSYSTGTQYF.

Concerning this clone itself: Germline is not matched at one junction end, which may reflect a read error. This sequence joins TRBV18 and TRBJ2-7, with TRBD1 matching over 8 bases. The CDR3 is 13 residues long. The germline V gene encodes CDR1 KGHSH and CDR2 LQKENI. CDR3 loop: CASSPPAGQGVHF. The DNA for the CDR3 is TGTGCCAGCTCACCACCGGCCGGACAGGGCGTACACTTC.

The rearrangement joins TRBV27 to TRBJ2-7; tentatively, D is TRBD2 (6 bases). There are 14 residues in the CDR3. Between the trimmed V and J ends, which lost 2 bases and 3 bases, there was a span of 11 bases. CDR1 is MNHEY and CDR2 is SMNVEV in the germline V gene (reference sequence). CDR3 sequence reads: CASSLGGFGYEQYF. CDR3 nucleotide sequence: TGTGCCAGCAGTTTAGGAGGGTTCGGCTACGAGCAGTACTTC.

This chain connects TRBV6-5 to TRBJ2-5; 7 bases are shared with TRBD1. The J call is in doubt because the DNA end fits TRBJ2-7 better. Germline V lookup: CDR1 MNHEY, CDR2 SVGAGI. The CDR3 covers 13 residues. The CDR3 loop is CASRWGQSYEQYF. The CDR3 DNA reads TGTGCCAGCAGATGGGGACAGTCCTACGAGCAGTACTTC.

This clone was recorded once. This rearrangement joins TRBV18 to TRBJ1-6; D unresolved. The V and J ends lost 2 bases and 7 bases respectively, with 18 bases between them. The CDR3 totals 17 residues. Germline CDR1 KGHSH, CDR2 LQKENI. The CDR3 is CASSPREQSEVNSPLHF. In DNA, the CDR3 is TGTGCCAGCTCACCAAGGGAGCAGTCCGAGGTAAATTCACCCCTCCACTTT.

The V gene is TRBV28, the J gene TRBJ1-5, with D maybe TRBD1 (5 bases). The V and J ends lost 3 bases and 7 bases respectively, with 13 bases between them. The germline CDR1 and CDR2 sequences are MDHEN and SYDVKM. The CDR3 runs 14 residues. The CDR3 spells CASSFFQGQQPQHF. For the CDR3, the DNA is TGTGCCAGCAGTTTTTTCCAGGGCCAACAGCCCCAGCATTTT.

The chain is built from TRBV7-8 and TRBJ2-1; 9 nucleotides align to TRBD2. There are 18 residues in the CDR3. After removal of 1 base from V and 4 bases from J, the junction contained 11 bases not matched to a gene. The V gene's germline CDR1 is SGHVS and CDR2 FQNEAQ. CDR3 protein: CASSLDVIRRGGYNEQFF. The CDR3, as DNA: TGTGCCAGCAGCTTAGATGTAATTAGGCGGGGGGGATACAATGAGCAGTTCTTC.

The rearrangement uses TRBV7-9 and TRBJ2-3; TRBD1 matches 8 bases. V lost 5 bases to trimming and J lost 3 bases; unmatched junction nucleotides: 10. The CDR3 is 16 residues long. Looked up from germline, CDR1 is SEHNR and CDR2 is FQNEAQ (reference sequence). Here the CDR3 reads CASSQPTGVGTDTQYF. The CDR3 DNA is TGTGCCAGCAGCCAACCGACAGGGGTCGGGACAGATACGCAGTATTTT.

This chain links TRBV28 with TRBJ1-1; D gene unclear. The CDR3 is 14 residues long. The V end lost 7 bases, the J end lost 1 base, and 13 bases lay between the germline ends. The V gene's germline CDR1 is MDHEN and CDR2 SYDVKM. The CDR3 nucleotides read TGTGCCAGCACCCGTACCGGGTGGAACACTGAAGCTTTCTTT. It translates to CASTRTGWNTEAFF.

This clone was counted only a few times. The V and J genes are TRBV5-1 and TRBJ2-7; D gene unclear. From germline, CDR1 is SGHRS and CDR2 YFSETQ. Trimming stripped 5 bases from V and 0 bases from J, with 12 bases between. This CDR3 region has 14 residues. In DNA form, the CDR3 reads TGCGCCAGCAGATTAGGAGCTAGCTCCTACGAGCAGTACTTC. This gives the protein CASRLGASSYEQYF.

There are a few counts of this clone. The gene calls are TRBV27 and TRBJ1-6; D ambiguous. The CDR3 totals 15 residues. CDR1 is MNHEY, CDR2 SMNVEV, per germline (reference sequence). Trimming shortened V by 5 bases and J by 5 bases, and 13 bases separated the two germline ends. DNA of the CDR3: TGTGCCAGCAGTCTCCGCGGGCGGAATAATTCACCCCTCCACTTT. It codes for CASSLRGRNNSPLHF.

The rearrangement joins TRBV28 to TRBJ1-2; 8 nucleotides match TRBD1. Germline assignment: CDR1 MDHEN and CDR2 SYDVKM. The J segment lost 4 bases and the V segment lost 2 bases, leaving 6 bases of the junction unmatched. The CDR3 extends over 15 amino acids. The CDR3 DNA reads TGTGCCAGCAGTTTACCAGGGGGCGAGGGCTATGGCTACACCTTC. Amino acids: CASSLPGGEGYGYTF.

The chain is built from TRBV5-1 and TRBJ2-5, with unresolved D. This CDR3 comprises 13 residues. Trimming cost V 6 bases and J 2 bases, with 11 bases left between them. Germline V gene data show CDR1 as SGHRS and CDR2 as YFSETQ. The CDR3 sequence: CASTLSGQETQYF. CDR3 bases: TGCGCCAGCACCCTTAGTGGTCAAGAGACCCAGTACTTC.

CDR3 residues: CASSPGGNTEAFF. CDR3 DNA: TGTGCCAGCTCACCAGGCGGGAACACTGAAGCTTTCTTT. The rearrangement links TRBV18 to TRBJ1-1; D ambiguous. V shed 2 bases and J shed 1 base, with 5 bases lying between them. This CDR3 contains 13 residues. Per the germline V gene, CDR1 is KGHSH and CDR2 is LQKENI.

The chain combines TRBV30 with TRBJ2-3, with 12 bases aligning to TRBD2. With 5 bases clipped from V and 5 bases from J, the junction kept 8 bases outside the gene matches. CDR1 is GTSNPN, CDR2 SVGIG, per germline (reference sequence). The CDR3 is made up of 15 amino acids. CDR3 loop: CAWGALAGGRDTQYF. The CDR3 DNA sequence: TGTGCCTGGGGGGCGCTAGCGGGGGGGCGAGATACGCAGTATTTT.

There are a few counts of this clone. The CDR3 DNA reads as TGTGCCAGCAGCTTCGACAGCGTCCGCGAGCAGTACTTC. Protein sequence: CASSFDSVREQYF. V and J are TRBV7-9 and TRBJ2-7; D might be TRBD1 (5 bases). Looked up from germline, CDR1 is SEHNR and CDR2 is FQNEAQ (reference sequence). CDR3 size: 13 residues. Trimming removed 3 bases at V and 6 bases at J, with 12 bases between.

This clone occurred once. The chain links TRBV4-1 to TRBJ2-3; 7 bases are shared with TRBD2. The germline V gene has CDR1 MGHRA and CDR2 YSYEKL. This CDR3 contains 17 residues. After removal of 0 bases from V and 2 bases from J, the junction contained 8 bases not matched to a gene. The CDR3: CASSQDRGGGPTDTQYF. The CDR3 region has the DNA TGCGCCAGCAGCCAAGATCGGGGCGGGGGACCCACAGATACGCAGTATTTT.

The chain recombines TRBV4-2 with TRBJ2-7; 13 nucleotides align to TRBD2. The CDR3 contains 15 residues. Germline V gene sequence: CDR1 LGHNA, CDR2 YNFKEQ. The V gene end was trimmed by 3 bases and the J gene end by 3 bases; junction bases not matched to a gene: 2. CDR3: CASSHRLAGGYEQYF. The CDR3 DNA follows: TGTGCCAGCAGCCACCGACTAGCGGGGGGCTACGAGCAGTACTTC.

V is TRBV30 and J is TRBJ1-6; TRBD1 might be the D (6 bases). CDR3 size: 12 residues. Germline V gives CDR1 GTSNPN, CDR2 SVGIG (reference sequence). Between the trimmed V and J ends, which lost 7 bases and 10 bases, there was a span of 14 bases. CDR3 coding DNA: TGTGCCTATAACAGGGACCAATCACCCCTCCACTTT. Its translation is CAYNRDQSPLHF.

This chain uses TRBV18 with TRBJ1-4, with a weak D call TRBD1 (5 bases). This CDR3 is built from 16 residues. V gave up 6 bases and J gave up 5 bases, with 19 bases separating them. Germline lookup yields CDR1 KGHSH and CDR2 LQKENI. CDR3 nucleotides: TGTGCCAGCTCGCGGGGACTCCAACAGAACAATGAAAAACTGTTTTTT. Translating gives CASSRGLQQNNEKLFF.

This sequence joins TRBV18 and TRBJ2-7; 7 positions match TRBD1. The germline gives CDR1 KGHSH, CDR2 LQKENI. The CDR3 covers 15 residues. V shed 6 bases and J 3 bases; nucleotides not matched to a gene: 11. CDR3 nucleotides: TGTGCCAGCTCGCCTAACCGGGACAGCAGCTACGAGCAGTACTTC. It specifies CASSPNRDSSYEQYF.

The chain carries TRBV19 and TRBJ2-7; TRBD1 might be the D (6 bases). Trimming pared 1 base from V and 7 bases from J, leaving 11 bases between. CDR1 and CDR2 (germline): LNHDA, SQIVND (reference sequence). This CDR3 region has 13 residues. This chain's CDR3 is CASSIAQGREQYF. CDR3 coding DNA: TGTGCCAGTAGTATAGCACAGGGTCGGGAGCAGTACTTC. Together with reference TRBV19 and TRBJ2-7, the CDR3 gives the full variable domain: DGGITQSPKYLFRKEGQNVTLSCEQNLNHDAMYWYRQDPGQGLRLIYYSQIVNDFQKGDIAEGYSVSREKKESFPLTVTSAQKNPTAFYLCASSIAQGREQYFGPGTRLTVT.

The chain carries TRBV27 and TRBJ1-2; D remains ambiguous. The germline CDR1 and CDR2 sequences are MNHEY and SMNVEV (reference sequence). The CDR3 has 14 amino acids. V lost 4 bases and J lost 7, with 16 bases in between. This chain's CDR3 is CASSSNKAGGGYTF. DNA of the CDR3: TGTGCCAGCAGTTCTAACAAGGCAGGAGGTGGCTACACCTTC.

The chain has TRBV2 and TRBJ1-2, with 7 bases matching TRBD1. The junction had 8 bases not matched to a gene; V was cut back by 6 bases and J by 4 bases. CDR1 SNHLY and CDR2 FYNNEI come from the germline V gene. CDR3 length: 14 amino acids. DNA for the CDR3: TGTGCCAGCAGACGACAGGGAAATAGCTATGGCTACACCTTC. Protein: CASRRQGNSYGYTF.

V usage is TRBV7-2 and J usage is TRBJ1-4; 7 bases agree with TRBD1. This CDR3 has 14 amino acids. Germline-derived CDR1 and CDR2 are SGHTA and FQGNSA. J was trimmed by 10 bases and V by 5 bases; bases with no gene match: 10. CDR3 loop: CASSARGQAGKLFF. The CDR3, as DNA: TGTGCCAGCAGCGCAAGGGGGCAAGCTGGAAAACTGTTTTTT.

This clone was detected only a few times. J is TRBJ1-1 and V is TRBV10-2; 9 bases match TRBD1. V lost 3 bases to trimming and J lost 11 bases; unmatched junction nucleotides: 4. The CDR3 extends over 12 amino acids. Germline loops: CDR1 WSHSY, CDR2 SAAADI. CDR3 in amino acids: CASSDGTGYAFF. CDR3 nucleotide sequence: TGCGCCAGCAGTGACGGGACAGGGTACGCTTTCTTT.